These 30 T cell receptor beta chains came from one sample sequenced in a study of blood T cell repertoires in COVID-19. The method was immunoSEQ multiplex PCR; TCRdb's version includes in-frame clones alone and lacks a portion of them. This table holds tens of thousands of clones, more than 75% found once. The sequenced material came from peripheral blood. These TCRs come from a man aged 60 to 69 with acute or convalescent COVID-19.

V and J are TRBV15 and TRBJ1-2; D may be TRBD1 (5 bases). V was clipped by 3 bases and J by 3 bases, with 14 bases between them. There are 15 residues in the CDR3. Germline values: CDR1 LNHNV, CDR2 YYDKDF (reference sequence). The CDR3 spells CATSSRVREDYGYTF. CDR3 sequence (DNA): TGTGCCACCAGCAGTAGAGTCAGGGAAGACTATGGCTACACCTTC. Combining the CDR3 with reference TRBV15 and TRBJ1-2 gives the whole variable domain DAMVIQNPRYQVTQFGKPVTLSCSQTLNHNVMYWYQQKSSQAPKLLFHYYDKDFNNEADTPDNFQSRRPNTSFCFLDIRSPGLGDTAMYLCATSSRVREDYGYTFGSGTRLTVV.

This clone came up once. V and J are TRBV7-9 and TRBJ1-1; 10 nucleotides line up with TRBD1. CDR1 and CDR2 (germline): SEHNR, FQNEAQ (reference sequence). This CDR3 is built from 15 residues. V gave up 4 bases and J gave up 5 bases; unmatched junction bases: 7. The CDR3 reads CASSSSRTGGTEAFF. For the CDR3, the DNA is TGTGCCAGCAGCTCAAGTAGGACAGGGGGAACTGAAGCTTTCTTT. Based on the CDR3 plus reference TRBV7-9 and TRBJ1-1, the full variable domain is DTGVSQNPRHKITKRGQNVTFRCDPISEHNRLYWYRQTLGQGPEFLTYFQNEAQLEKSRLLSDRFSAERPKGSFSTLEIQRTEQGDSAMYLCASSSSRTGGTEAFFGQGTRLTVV.

This chain connects TRBV7-2 to TRBJ1-1; 11 positions match TRBD1. The germline CDR1 and CDR2 sequences are SGHTA and FQGNSA. CDR3 length: 14 amino acids. Trimming removed 5 bases from V and 5 bases from J; junction bases left unmatched: 4. The CDR3 spells CASSRTGGGTEAFF. Here the CDR3 DNA reads TGTGCCAGCAGCAGGACAGGGGGCGGGACTGAAGCTTTCTTT.

This clone showed up just once. The CDR3 spells CASSGDSDSKTQYF. The CDR3 nucleotides are TGCGCCAGCAGCGGGGACTCAGACTCAAAGACCCAGTACTTC. The rearrangement uses TRBV5-1 and TRBJ2-5; tentative D call: TRBD2 (6 bases). Trimming pared 4 bases from V and 6 bases from J, leaving 16 bases between. This CDR3 is 14 amino acids long. Germline CDR1 reads SGHRS; CDR2 reads YFSETQ. The entire variable domain, with the rest obtained from reference TRBV5-1 and TRBJ2-5, is as follows: KAGVTQTPRYLIKTRGQQVTLSCSPISGHRSVSWYQQTPGQGLQFLFEYFSETQRNKGNFPGRFSGRQFSNSRSEMNVSTLELGDSALYLCASSGDSDSKTQYFGPGTRLLVL.

The V and J genes are TRBV5-1 and TRBJ1-1; D uncertain. Trimming shortened V by 4 bases and J by 4 bases, and 11 bases separated the two germline ends. CDR1 and CDR2 (germline): SGHRS, YFSETQ. The CDR3 length is 13 residues. CDR3 nucleotide sequence: TGCGCCAGCAGCGTGTCAGTCACCACTGAAGCTTTCTTT. The encoded protein is CASSVSVTTEAFF. Variable domain in full (rest from reference TRBV5-1 and TRBJ1-1): KAGVTQTPRYLIKTRGQQVTLSCSPISGHRSVSWYQQTPGQGLQFLFEYFSETQRNKGNFPGRFSGRQFSNSRSEMNVSTLELGDSALYLCASSVSVTTEAFFGQGTRLTVV.

V is TRBV7-9 and J is TRBJ1-2; 7 bases align to TRBD1. V dropped 5 bases and J dropped 7; count of bases not matched to a gene: 10. CDR3 length: 14 residues. Germline lookup yields CDR1 SEHNR and CDR2 FQNEAQ (reference sequence). The CDR3 region is CASSTRGQYRGYTF. In nucleotides, the CDR3 is TGTGCCAGCAGCACCCGGGGACAGTATCGTGGCTACACCTTC.

V usage is TRBV7-2 and J usage is TRBJ1-3; D uncertain. The CDR3 spans 14 residues. Trimming cost V 0 bases and J 1 base, with 4 bases left between them. Germline V lookup: CDR1 SGHTA, CDR2 FQGNSA. In DNA, the CDR3 is TGTGCCAGCAGCTTAGCCTTATCTGGAAACACCATATATTTT. This codes for CASSLALSGNTIYF.

The chain employs TRBV28 and TRBJ2-4; possible D gene TRBD2, 5 bases. The germline V gene encodes CDR1 MDHEN and CDR2 SYDVKM. The CDR3 has 13 amino acids. Trimming pared 6 bases from V and 7 bases from J, leaving 13 bases between. The CDR3 region is CASRGATWNIQYF. The CDR3 DNA is TGTGCCAGCAGGGGAGCTACCTGGAACATTCAGTACTTC.

The chain links TRBV28 to TRBJ2-3; D perhaps matches TRBD2 (5 bases). Germline lookup yields CDR1 MDHEN and CDR2 SYDVKM. This CDR3 has 11 amino acids. Trimming cost V 4 bases and J 14 bases, with 13 bases left between them. The CDR3 is CASSSGVGGYF. The CDR3 DNA follows: TGTGCCAGCAGTTCCGGAGTCGGAGGGTATTTT.

This clone was seen a handful of times. This chain joins TRBV7-2 and TRBJ1-5; D remains ambiguous. Trimming stripped 1 base from V and 0 bases from J, with 7 bases between. The CDR3 is made up of 15 amino acids. Germline V gene data show CDR1 as SGHTA and CDR2 as FQGNSA. The DNA of the CDR3 is TGTGCCAGCAGCTTAGTTGTCCATAGCAATCAGCCCCAGCATTTT. Its protein is CASSLVVHSNQPQHF.

This chain uses TRBV5-1 with TRBJ2-3, with D possibly matching TRBD2 (6 bases). Germline V gene sequence: CDR1 SGHRS, CDR2 YFSETQ. Trimming took off 4 bases at V and 3 bases at J, with 21 bases between the two ends. CDR3 size: 17 residues. The CDR3 DNA is TGCGCCAGCAGCCAAAACGCCGAGACTAGACGGACAGATACGCAGTATTTT. It specifies CASSQNAETRRTDTQYF.

In this sample, this clone turned up a few times. This rearrangement joins TRBV28 to TRBJ2-5; D perhaps matches TRBD2 (6 bases). The V and J ends lost 2 bases and 5 bases respectively, with 6 bases between them. The CDR3 loop spans 12 amino acids. CDR1 and CDR2 from the germline V gene are MDHEN and SYDVKM. This CDR3 is CASSLSGETQYF. CDR3 sequence (DNA): TGTGCCAGCAGTTTAAGCGGGGAGACCCAGTACTTC.

V and J are TRBV4-2 and TRBJ1-2; 7 nucleotides agree with TRBD1. Germline trimming cut 0 bases from V and 3 bases from J; bases unmatched to any gene: 4. CDR1 LGHNA and CDR2 YNFKEQ come from the germline V gene. The CDR3 sequence is 15 residues long. As DNA, the CDR3 is TGTGCCAGCAGCCAAGACCCAGGGGGTGACTATGGCTACACCTTC. It is translated as CASSQDPGGDYGYTF.

This chain connects TRBV19 to TRBJ2-1; 7 nucleotides agree with TRBD2. This CDR3 comprises 16 residues. V shed 5 bases, J shed 0 bases, and the junction held 7 bases outside the gene matches. In germline, CDR1 is LNHDA, CDR2 SQIVND (reference sequence). The CDR3 sequence is CASSGPSGVSYNEQFF. The CDR3, as DNA: TGTGCCAGTAGTGGCCCTAGCGGTGTCTCCTACAATGAGCAGTTCTTC.

Points on this clone: This sample also contains other DNA sequences that code for the same CDR3. The chain joins TRBV4-1 to TRBJ1-5; D gene uncertain. This CDR3 has 15 residues. Germline CDR1 reads MGHRA; CDR2 reads YSYEKL. Trimming left V 0 bases short and J 6 bases short, with 12 bases between. The DNA of the CDR3 is TGCGCCAGCAGCCAAGATCCCCGGGGAAGTCAGCCCCAGCATTTT. Protein product: CASSQDPRGSQPQHF.

The chain has TRBV18 and TRBJ1-1, with a weak D call TRBD1 (6 bases). Germline values: CDR1 KGHSH, CDR2 LQKENI. Trimming removed 1 base at V and 0 bases at J, with 6 bases between. The CDR3 has 14 residues. This chain's CDR3 is CASSPRQVNTEAFF. DNA of the CDR3: TGTGCCAGCTCACCACGACAGGTGAACACTGAAGCTTTCTTT.

This clone came up a few times. The rearrangement uses TRBV30 and TRBJ1-2, with 8 bases lining up with TRBD1. Germline CDR1 is GTSNPN and CDR2 is SVGIG (reference sequence). The V and J ends lost 4 bases and 4 bases, in that order; junction bases with no gene match: 5. This CDR3 has 13 amino acids. This CDR3 is CAWNAGGFYGYTF. In DNA form, the CDR3 reads TGTGCCTGGAACGCAGGGGGCTTCTATGGCTACACCTTC.

This clone was observed a handful of times. The genes are TRBV5-1 and TRBJ1-4; 8 bases are shared with TRBD1. The CDR3 loop spans 15 amino acids. After removal of 4 bases from V and 7 bases from J, the junction contained 9 bases not matched to a gene. In germline, CDR1 is SGHRS, CDR2 YFSETQ. The CDR3 is CASSLQGDRGEKLFF. In DNA form, the CDR3 reads TGCGCCAGCAGCCTACAGGGGGATAGGGGTGAAAAACTGTTTTTT.

In nucleotides, the CDR3 is TGTGCCAGCAGTCCCTGGGGACAGGGAAGGGGCAATGAGCAGTTCTTC. Protein sequence: CASSPWGQGRGNEQFF. The rearrangement joins TRBV6-2 or TRBV6-3 to TRBJ2-1, with 9 bases matching TRBD1. V gave up 5 bases and J gave up 6 bases; unmatched junction bases: 11. This CDR3 comprises 16 residues. Per germline, CDR1 MNHEY and CDR2 SVGEGT.

In this sample, this clone turned up a few times. The chain employs TRBV5-1 and TRBJ2-6, with 8 bases fitting TRBD1. V trimming: 4 bases; J trimming: 2 bases; junction bases outside the gene matches: 2. CDR3 length equals 15 residues. The germline CDR1 and CDR2 sequences are SGHRS and YFSETQ. This chain's CDR3 is CASSVTGAGANVLTF. The CDR3 bases are TGCGCCAGCAGCGTGACAGGGGCTGGGGCCAACGTCCTGACTTTC.

CDR3 nucleotide sequence: TGCGCCAGCAGCTTGGCAGGGTCCGAGCCAGATACGCAGTATTTT. Its protein product is CASSLAGSEPDTQYF. J is TRBJ2-3 and V is TRBV5-1; D perhaps matches TRBD1 (5 bases). The ends were cut back, 0 bases at V and 4 bases at J, with 12 bases in the middle. The CDR3 is 15 amino acids. Germline CDR1 and CDR2: SGHRS and YFSETQ.

The chain has TRBV7-2 and TRBJ1-1; D gene uncertain. The germline CDR1 and CDR2 sequences are SGHTA and FQGNSA. Trimming removed 4 bases from V and 3 bases from J, with 9 bases in between. The CDR3 sequence is 13 residues long. The DNA for the CDR3 is TGTGCCAGCAGCTCGCGGATGGACACTGAAGCTTTCTTT. Amino acids: CASSSRMDTEAFF. Full variable domain (outside the CDR3, taken from reference TRBV7-2 and TRBJ1-1): GAGVSQSPSNKVTEKGKDVELRCDPISGHTALYWYRQSLGQGLEFLIYFQGNSAPDKSGLPSDRFSAERTGGSVSTLTIQRTQQEDSAVYLCASSSRMDTEAFFGQGTRLTVV.

As regards this clone: At one of its ends the junction is not consistent with the germline gene, which may arise from a read error. The CDR3 is CASTLVGSYNEQFF. The CDR3 DNA reads TGTGCCAGCACCTTAGTCGGCTCCTACAATGAGCAGTTCTTC. The chain combines TRBV7-2 with TRBJ2-1; D unresolved. The CDR3 runs 14 residues. Germline V gene sequence: CDR1 SGHTA, CDR2 FQGNSA.

The CDR3 region is CASSFGTGESPLHF. In nucleotides, the CDR3 is TGTGCCAGCAGCTTCGGGACAGGGGAATCACCCCTCCACTTT. V gene TRBV28 combines with J gene TRBJ1-6; TRBD1 agrees at 10 bases. Trimming removed 6 bases from V and 10 bases from J; junction bases left unmatched: 6. The germline CDR1 and CDR2 sequences are MDHEN and SYDVKM. This CDR3 region has 14 residues.

The V call is TRBV2, the J call TRBJ2-1, with D perhaps matching TRBD2 (6 bases). Deletions cut 5 bases from V and 10 bases from J, with 18 bases between. The CDR3 consists of 14 residues. Germline CDR1 is SNHLY and CDR2 is FYNNEI. CDR3 sequence reads: CASSNPDRAGEQFF. CDR3 nucleotides: TGTGCCAGCAGTAATCCGGACCGGGCGGGGGAGCAGTTCTTC.

The chain uses TRBV10-3 and TRBJ2-5, with 7 bases that match TRBD2. The germline V gene has CDR1 ENHRY and CDR2 SYGVKD. This CDR3 contains 18 residues. J gave up 1 base and V 2 bases, and 13 bases lay outside the gene matches. The CDR3 sequence: CAISEGTLSSGGQETQYF. The CDR3 DNA reads TGTGCCATCAGTGAGGGGACTCTTAGCTCGGGGGGCCAAGAGACCCAGTACTTC.

This rearrangement joins TRBV4-2 to TRBJ2-2, with TRBD2 as a possible D gene (6 bases). The CDR3 spans 15 residues. CDR1 and CDR2 from the germline V gene are LGHNA and YNFKEQ. Trimming removed 1 base at V and 7 bases at J, with 13 bases between. Written as DNA, the CDR3 is TGTGCCAGCAGCCAAGGGTTACTAGCAATCGGGGAGCTGTTTTTT. Amino acids: CASSQGLLAIGELFF.

In DNA form, the CDR3 reads TGTGCCAGCAGACAATTAGCGGGGTTAGATACGCAGTATTTT. This codes for CASRQLAGLDTQYF. The genes are TRBV4-2 and TRBJ2-3; 8 bases map to TRBD2. The germline V gene has CDR1 LGHNA and CDR2 YNFKEQ. The J segment lost 5 bases and the V segment lost 6 bases, leaving 7 bases of the junction unmatched. The CDR3 loop spans 14 amino acids.

CDR3 amino acids: CASSPSDRATDTQYF. As DNA, the CDR3 is TGCGCCAGCAGCCCGTCTGACAGGGCCACAGATACGCAGTATTTT. The chain recombines TRBV5-1 with TRBJ2-3; TRBD1 matches 7 bases. The junction had 7 bases not matched to a gene; V was cut back by 4 bases and J by 2 bases. The germline V gene has CDR1 SGHRS and CDR2 YFSETQ. The CDR3 spans 15 residues.

The CDR3 DNA reads as TGTGCCAGCAGTTACTCGGGACGGGGGAGGGATCAGCCCCAGCATTTT. It specifies CASSYSGRGRDQPQHF. V usage is TRBV6-2 or TRBV6-3 and J usage is TRBJ1-5; possible D gene TRBD1, 5 bases. Trimming pared 0 bases from V and 5 bases from J, leaving 14 bases between. The CDR3 extends over 16 amino acids. In germline, CDR1 is MNHEY, CDR2 SVGEGT.